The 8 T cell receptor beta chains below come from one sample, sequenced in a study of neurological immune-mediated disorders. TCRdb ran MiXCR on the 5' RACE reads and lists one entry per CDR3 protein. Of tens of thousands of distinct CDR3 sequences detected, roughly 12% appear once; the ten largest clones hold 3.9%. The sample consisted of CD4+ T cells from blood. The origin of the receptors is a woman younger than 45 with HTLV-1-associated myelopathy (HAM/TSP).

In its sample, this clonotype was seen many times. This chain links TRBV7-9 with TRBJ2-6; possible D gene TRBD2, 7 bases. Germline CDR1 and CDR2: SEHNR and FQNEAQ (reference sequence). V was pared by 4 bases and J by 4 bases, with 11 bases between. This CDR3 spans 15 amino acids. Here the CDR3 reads CASSSGGRGANVLTF. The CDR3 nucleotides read TGTGCCAGCAGCTCGGGGGGCAGGGGGGCCAACGTCCTGACTTTC.

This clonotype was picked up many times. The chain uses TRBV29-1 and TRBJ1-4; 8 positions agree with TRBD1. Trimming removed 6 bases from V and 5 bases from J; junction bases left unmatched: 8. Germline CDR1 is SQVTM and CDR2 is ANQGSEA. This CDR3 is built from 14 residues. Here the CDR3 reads CSVAKTGVNEKLFF. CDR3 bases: TGCAGCGTCGCCAAGACAGGGGTGAATGAAAAACTGTTTTTT. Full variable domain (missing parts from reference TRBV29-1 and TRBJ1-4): SAVISQKPSRDICQRGTSLTIQCQVDSQVTMMFWYRQQPGQSLTLIATANQGSEATYESGFVIDKFPISRPNLTFSTLTVSNMSPEDSSIYLCSVAKTGVNEKLFFGSGTQLSVL.

CDR3: CASRDSGPISPNEQFF. Here the CDR3 DNA reads TGTGCCAGCAGGGATTCCGGTCCCATCTCGCCCAATGAGCAGTTCTTC. This sequence joins TRBV7-9 and TRBJ2-1; D is undetermined. Trimming shortened V by 6 bases and J by 6 bases, and 21 bases separated the two germline ends. The CDR3 runs to 16 residues. CDR1 is SEHNR and CDR2 is FQNEAQ in the germline V gene (reference sequence).

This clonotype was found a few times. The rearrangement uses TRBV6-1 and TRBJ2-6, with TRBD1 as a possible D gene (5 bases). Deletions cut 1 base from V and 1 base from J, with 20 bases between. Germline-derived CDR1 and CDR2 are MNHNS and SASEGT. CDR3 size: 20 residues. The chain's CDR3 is CASSEESPTVDLSGANVLTF. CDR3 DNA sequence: TGTGCCAGCAGTGAAGAATCCCCGACAGTTGACCTTTCTGGGGCCAACGTCCTGACTTTC.

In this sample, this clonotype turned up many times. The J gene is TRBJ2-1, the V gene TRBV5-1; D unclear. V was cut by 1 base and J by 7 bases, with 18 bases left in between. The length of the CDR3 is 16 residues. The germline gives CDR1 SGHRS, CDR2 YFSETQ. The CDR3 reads CASSLKGPSGSNEQFF. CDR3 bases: TGCGCCAGCAGCTTGAAAGGGCCTTCCGGTAGTAATGAGCAGTTCTTC. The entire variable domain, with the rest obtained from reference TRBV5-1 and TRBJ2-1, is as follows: KAGVTQTPRYLIKTRGQQVTLSCSPISGHRSVSWYQQTPGQGLQFLFEYFSETQRNKGNFPGRFSGRQFSNSRSEMNVSTLELGDSALYLCASSLKGPSGSNEQFFGPGTRLTVL.

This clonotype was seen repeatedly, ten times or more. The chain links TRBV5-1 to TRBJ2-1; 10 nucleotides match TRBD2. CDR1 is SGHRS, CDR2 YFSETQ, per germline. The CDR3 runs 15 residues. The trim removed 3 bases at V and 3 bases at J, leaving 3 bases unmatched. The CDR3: CASSSSGGGYNEQFF. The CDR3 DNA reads TGCGCCAGCAGCTCCAGCGGGGGGGGCTACAATGAGCAGTTCTTC.

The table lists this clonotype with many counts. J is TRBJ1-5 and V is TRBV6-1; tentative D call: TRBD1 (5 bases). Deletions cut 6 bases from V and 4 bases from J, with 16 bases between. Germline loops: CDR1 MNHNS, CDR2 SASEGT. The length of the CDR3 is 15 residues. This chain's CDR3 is CASRATASENQPQHF. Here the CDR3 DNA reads TGTGCCAGCAGGGCGACAGCGTCCGAGAATCAGCCCCAGCATTTT.

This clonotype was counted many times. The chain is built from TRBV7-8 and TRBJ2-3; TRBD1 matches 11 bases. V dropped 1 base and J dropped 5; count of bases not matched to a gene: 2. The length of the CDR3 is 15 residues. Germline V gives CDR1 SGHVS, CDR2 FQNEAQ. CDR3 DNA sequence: TGTGCCAGCAGCTTAGTGGGACAGGGGGAAGATACGCAGTATTTT. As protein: CASSLVGQGEDTQYF.